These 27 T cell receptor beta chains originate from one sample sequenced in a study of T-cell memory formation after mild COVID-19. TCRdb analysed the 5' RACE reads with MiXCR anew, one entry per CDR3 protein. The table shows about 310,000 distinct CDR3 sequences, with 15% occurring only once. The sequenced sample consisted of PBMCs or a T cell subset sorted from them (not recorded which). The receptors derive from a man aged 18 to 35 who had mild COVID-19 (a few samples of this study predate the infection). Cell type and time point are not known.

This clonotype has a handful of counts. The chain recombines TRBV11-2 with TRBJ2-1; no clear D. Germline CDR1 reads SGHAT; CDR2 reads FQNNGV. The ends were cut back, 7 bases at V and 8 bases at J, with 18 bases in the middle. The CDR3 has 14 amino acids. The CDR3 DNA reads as TGTGCCAGCACCCGAACCGGACCCCACTATGAGCAGTTCTTC. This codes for CASTRTGPHYEQFF.

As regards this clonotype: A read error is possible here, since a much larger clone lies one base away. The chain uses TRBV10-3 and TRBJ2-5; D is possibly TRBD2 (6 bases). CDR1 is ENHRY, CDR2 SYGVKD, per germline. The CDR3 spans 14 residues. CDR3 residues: CANSESVQGGTQYF. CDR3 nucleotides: TGTGCCAACAGTGAGTCGGTCCAGGGAGGGACCCAGTACTTC.

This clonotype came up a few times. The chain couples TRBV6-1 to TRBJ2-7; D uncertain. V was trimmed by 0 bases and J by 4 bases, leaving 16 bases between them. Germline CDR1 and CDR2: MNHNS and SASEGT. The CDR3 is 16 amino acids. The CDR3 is CASSEARWSGDYEQYV. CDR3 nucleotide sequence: TGTGCCAGCAGTGAAGCGAGGTGGTCAGGTGATTACGAGCAGTACGTC.

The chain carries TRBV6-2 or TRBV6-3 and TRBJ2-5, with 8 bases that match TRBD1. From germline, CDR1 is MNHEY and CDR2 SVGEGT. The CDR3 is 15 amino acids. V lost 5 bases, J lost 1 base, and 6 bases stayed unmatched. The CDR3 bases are TGTGCCAGCAGTCCCCGGACAGGGAGCCAAGAGACCCAGTACTTC. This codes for CASSPRTGSQETQYF.

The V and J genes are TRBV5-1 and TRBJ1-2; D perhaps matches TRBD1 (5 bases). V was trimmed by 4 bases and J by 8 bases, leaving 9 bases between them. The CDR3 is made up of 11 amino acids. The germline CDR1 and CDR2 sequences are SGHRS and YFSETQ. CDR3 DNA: TGCGCCAGCAGCCTTGACAGCGGCTACACCTTC. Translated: CASSLDSGYTF.

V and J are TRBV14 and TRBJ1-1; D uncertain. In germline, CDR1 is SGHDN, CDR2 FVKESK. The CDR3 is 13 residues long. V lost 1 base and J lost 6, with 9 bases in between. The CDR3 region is CASSQAYGSEAFF. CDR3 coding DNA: TGTGCCAGCAGCCAAGCCTACGGGTCTGAAGCTTTCTTT.

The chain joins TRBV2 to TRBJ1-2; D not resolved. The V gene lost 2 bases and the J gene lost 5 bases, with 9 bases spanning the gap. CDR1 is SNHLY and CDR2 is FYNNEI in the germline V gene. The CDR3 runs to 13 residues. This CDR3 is CASSEQGSYGYTF. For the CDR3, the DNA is TGTGCCAGCAGTGAACAAGGGTCGTATGGCTACACCTTC.

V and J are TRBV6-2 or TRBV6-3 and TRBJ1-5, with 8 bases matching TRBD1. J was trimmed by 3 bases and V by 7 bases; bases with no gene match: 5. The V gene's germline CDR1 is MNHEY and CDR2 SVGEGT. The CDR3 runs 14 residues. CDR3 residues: CASNQGAANQPQHF. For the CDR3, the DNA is TGTGCCAGCAATCAGGGGGCCGCCAATCAGCCCCAGCATTTT.

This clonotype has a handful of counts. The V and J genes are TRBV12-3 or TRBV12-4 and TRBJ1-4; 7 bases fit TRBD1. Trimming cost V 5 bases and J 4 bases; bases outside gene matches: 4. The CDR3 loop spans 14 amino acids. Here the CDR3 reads CASSPQGGNEKLFF. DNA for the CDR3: TGTGCCAGCAGTCCTCAGGGGGGTAATGAAAAACTGTTTTTT.

The CDR3 DNA reads as TGTGCCAGCCCAGCCGAGCAGGGGGGTTCTGACACCTTC. It is translated as CASPAEQGGSDTF. V usage is TRBV2 and J usage is TRBJ1-2, with 7 bases lining up with TRBD1. Germline V gene data show CDR1 as SNHLY and CDR2 as FYNNEI. V lost 8 bases to trimming and J lost 12 bases; unmatched junction nucleotides: 15. The CDR3 contains 13 residues.

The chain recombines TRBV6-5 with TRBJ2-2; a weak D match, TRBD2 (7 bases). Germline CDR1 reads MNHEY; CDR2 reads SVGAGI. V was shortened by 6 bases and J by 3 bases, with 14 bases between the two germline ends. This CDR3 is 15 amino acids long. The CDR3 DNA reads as TGTGCCAGCAGCCCCTGGGGGGGCGACACCGGGGAGCTGTTTTTT. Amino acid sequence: CASSPWGGDTGELFF.

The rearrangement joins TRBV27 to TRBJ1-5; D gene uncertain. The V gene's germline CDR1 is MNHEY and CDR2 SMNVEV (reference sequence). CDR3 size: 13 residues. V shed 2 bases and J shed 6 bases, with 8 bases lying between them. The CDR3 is CASSLGPTQPQHF. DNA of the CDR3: TGTGCCAGCAGTTTAGGACCGACTCAGCCCCAGCATTTT.

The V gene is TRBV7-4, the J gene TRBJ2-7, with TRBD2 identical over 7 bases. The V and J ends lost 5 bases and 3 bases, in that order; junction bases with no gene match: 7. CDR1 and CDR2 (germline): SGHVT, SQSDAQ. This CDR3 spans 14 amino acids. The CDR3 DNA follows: TGTGCCAGCAGCCCGAGCGGGACTCGCTACGAGCAGTACGTC. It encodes CASSPSGTRYEQYV.

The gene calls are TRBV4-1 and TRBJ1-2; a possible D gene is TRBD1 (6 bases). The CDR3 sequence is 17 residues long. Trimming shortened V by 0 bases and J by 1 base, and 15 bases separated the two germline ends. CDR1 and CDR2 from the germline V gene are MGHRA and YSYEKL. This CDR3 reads CASSQEGGALNNYGYTF. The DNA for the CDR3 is TGCGCCAGCAGCCAAGAGGGGGGGGCACTAAATAACTATGGCTACACCTTC.

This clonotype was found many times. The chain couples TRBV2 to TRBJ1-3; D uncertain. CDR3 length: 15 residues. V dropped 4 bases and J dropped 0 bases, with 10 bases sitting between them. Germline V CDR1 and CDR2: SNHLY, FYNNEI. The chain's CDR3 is CASSAPSDSGNTIYF. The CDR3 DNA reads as TGTGCCAGCAGTGCCCCGTCTGACTCTGGAAACACCATATATTTT.

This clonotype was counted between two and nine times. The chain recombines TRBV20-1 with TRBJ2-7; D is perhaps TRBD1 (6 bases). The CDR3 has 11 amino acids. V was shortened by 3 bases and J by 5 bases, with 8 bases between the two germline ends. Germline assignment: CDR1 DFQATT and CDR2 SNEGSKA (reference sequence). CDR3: CSARAGDEQYV. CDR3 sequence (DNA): TGCAGTGCTAGGGCAGGGGACGAGCAGTACGTC.

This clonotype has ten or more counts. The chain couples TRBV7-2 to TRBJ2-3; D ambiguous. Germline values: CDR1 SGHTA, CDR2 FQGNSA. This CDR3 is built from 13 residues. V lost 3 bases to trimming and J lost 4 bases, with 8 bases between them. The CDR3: CASSLGHSDTQYF. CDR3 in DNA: TGTGCCAGCAGCTTGGGCCACTCAGATACGCAGTATTTT.

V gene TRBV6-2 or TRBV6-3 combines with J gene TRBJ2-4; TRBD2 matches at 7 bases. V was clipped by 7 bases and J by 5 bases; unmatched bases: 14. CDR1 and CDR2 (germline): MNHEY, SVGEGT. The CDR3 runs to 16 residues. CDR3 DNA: TGTGCCAGCACCCACGGGGGGTCTCCCGGCCAAAACATTCAGTACTTC. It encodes CASTHGGSPGQNIQYF.

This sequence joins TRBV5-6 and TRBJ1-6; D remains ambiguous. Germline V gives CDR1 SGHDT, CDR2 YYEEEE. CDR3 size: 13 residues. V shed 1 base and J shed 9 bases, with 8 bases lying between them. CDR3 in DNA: TGTGCCAGCAGCTTGCCTCCAGGTTCACCCCTCCACTTT. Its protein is CASSLPPGSPLHF.

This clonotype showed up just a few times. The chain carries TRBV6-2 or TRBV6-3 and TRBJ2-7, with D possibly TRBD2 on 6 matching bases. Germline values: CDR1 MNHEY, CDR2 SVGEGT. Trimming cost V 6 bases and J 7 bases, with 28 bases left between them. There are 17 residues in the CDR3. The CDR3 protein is CASSHTRLRRPGGEQYF. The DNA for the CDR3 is TGTGCCAGCAGCCACACCCGCCTACGCCGACCCGGAGGGGAGCAGTACTTC.

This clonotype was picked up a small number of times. The CDR3 is CAWSVGSSYEQYF. CDR3 coding DNA: TGTGCCTGGAGTGTGGGATCTTCCTACGAGCAGTACTTC. V gene TRBV30 combines with J gene TRBJ2-7; D remains unclear. The CDR3 is 13 amino acids. Germline CDR1 reads GTSNPN; CDR2 reads SVGIG (reference sequence). Trimming removed 0 bases at V and 1 base at J, with 7 bases between.

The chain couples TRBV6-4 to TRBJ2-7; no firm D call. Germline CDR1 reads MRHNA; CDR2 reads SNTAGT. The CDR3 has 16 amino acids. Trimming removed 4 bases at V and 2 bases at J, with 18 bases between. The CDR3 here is CASSGLPGRPTYEQYF. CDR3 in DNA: TGTGCCAGCAGTGGGCTTCCTGGACGCCCAACCTACGAGCAGTACTTC.

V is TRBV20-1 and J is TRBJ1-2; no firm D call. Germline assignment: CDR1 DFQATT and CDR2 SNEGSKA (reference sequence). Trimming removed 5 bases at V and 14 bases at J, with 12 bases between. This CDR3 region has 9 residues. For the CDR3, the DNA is TGCAGTGCTCACCCCAGGTGGACCTTC. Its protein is CSAHPRWTF.

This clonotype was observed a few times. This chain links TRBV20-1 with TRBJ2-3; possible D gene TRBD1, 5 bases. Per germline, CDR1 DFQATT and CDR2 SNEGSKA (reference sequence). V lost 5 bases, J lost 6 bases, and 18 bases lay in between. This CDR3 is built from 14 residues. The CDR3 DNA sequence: TGCAGTGCTGGGCGGACACTCGGTGGGGATACGCAGTATTTT. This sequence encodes CSAGRTLGGDTQYF.

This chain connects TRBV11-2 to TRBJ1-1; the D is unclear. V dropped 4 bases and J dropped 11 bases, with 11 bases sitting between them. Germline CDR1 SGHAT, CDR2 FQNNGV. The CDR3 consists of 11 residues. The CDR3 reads CASSSASGAFF. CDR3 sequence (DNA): TGTGCCAGCAGCTCCGCTTCCGGGGCTTTCTTT.

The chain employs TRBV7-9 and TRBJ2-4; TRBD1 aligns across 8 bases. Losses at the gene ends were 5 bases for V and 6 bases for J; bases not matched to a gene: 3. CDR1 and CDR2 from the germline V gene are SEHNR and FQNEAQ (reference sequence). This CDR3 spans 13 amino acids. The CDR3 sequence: CASSDRGINIQYF. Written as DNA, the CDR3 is TGTGCCAGCAGCGACAGGGGAATAAACATTCAGTACTTC.

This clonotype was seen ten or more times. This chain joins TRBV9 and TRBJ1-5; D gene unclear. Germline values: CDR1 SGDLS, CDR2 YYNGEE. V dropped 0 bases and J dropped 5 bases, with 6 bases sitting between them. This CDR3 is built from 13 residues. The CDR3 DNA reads TGTGCCAGCAGCGTAGATGCGGATCAGCCCCAGCATTTT. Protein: CASSVDADQPQHF.